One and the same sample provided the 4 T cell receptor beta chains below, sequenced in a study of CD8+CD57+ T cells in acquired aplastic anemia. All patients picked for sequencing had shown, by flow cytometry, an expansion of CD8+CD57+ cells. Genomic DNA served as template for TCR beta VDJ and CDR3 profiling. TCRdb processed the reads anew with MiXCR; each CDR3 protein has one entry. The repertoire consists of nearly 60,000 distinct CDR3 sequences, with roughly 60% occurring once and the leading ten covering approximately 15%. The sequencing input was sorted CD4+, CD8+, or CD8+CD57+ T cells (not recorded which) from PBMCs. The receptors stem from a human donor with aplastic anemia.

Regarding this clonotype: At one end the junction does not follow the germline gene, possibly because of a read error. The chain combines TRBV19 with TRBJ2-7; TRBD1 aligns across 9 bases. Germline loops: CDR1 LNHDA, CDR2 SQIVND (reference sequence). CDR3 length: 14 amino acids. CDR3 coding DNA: TGTGCCAGTAGCTTGGGACAGGGCTCCGACGAGCAGTACTTC. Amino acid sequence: CASSLGQGSDEQYF.

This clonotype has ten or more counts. This CDR3 reads CASSLRTGDSYEQYF. As DNA, the CDR3 is TGTGCCAGCAGCCTTCGGACAGGGGACTCCTACGAGCAGTACTTC. The chain has TRBV6-1 and TRBJ2-7, with TRBD1 matching over 9 bases. Germline CDR1 is MNHNS and CDR2 is SASEGT. Unmatched junction bases numbered 6, after V lost 6 bases and J lost 0 bases. The CDR3 extends over 15 amino acids.

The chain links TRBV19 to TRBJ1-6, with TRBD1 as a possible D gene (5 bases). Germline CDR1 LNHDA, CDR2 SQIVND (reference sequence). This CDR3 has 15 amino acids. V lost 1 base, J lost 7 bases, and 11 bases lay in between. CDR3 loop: CASSIGVGENSPLHF. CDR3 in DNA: TGTGCCAGTAGTATAGGCGTAGGGGAGAATTCACCCCTCCACTTT. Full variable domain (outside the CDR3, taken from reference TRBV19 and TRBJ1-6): DGGITQSPKYLFRKEGQNVTLSCEQNLNHDAMYWYRQDPGQGLRLIYYSQIVNDFQKGDIAEGYSVSREKKESFPLTVTSAQKNPTAFYLCASSIGVGENSPLHFGNGTRLTVT.

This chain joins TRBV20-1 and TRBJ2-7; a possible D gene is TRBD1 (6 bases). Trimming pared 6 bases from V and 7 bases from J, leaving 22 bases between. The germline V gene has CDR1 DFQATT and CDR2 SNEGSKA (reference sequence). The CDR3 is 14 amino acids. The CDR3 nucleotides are TGCAGTGCCAGCAGGGGCGTCAGGCTTGGGGAGCAGTACTTC. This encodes CSASRGVRLGEQYF.